This TCR beta chain was sequenced during a study of beta chain features in type 1 diabetes. This clone was seen only a few times. The antigen is not known. The study reverse transcribed the entire isolated RNA, so it sequenced expressed TCRB transcripts. Each sample of naive, central memory or regulatory T cells had, on average, about 3.6 million reads. Data came from immunoSEQ multiplex PCR; TCRdb stores just in-frame clones and leaves some out. The sample shows hundreds of thousands of clones, about 14% of them seen only once. Findings and limits, study-wide: Moderate but significant shortening of TCRB CDR3s was recorded in all four CD4+ subsets from Type 1 diabetes patients.

This clonotype originated in a man between 18 and 29 years old with type 1 diabetes. Sequencing was carried out using naive CD4+ T cells from blood.

The CDR3 DNA sequence: TGTGCCAGCAGCTTCCAGCGGGGGGCGAACCCACAAGAGACCCAGTACTTC. Residues: CASSFQRGANPQETQYF. V is TRBV7-8 and J is TRBJ2-5, with TRBD2 identical over 9 bases. CDR1 and CDR2 from the germline V gene are SGHVS and FQNEAQ. The CDR3 is made up of 17 amino acids. Unmatched junction bases numbered 10, after V lost 3 bases and J lost 2 bases.